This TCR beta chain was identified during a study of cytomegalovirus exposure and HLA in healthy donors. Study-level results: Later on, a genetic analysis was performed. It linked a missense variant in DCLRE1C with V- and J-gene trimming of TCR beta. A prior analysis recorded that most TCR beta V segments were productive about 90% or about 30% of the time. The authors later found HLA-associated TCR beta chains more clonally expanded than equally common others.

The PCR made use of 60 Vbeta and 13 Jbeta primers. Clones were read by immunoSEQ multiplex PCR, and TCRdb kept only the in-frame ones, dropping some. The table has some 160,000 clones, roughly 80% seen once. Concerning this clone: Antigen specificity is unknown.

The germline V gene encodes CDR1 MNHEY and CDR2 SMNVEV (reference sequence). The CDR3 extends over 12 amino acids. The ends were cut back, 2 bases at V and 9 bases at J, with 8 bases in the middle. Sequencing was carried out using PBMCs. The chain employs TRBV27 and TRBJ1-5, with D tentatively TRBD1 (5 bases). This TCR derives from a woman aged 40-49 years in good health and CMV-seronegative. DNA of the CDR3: TGTGCCAGCAGTTTAACGGGGGGGCCCCAGCATTTT. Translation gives CASSLTGGPQHF.